Detailed here is one TCR beta chain. The target antigen is unknown. Produced via immunoSEQ multiplex PCR; TCRdb's table is partial and in-frame only. Among about 160,000 clones listed, more than 85% were seen once. This sample was taken from a study of lymphopenia after photon versus proton radiotherapy. Study results and caveats: After the lymphocyte nadir, photon-treated repertoires showed oligoclonal expansion, especially of CD8+ Temra cells. Authors raise, but do not show, better survival with proton therapy.

The CDR3 is 14 amino acids. Germline V gives CDR1 MNHNY, CDR2 SVGAGI (reference sequence). V dropped 6 bases and J dropped 3 bases, with 11 bases sitting between them. This TCR derives from a man aged 45-65 years with gastric cancer. Sample: peripheral blood, taken from a patient treated with photon-based radiotherapy. The J gene is TRBJ2-2, the V gene TRBV6-6; no firm D call. DNA of the CDR3: TGTGCCAGCAGACCCGACCGCTACACCGGGGAGCTGTTTTTT. It codes for CASRPDRYTGELFF.